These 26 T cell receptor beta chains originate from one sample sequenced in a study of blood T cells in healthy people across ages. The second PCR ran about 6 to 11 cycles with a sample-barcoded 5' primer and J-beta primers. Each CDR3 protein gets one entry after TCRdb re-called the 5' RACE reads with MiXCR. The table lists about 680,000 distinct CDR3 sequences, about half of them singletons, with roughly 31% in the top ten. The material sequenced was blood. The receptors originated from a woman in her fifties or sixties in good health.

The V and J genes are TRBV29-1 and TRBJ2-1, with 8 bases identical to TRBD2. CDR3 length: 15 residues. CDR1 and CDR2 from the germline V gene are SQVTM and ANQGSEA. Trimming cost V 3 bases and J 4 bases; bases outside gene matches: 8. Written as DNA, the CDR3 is TGCAGCGTTGATGCGGGGACTAGAGTTTACAATGAGCAGTTCTTC. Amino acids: CSVDAGTRVYNEQFF.

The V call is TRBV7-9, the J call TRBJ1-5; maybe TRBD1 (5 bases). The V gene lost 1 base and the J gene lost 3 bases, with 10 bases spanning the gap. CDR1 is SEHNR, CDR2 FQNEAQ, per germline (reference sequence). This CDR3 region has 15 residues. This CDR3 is CASSLDQGANQPQHF. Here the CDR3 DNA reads TGTGCCAGCAGCTTAGATCAGGGCGCCAATCAGCCCCAGCATTTT. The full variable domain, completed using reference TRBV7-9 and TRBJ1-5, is DTGVSQNPRHKITKRGQNVTFRCDPISEHNRLYWYRQTLGQGPEFLTYFQNEAQLEKSRLLSDRFSAERPKGSFSTLEIQRTEQGDSAMYLCASSLDQGANQPQHFGDGTRLSIL.

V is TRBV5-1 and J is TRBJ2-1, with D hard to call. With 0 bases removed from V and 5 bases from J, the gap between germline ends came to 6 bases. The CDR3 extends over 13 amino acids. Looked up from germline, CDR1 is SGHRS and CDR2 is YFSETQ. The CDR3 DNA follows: TGCGCCAGCAGCTTGGGTAGCCACAATGAGCAGTTCTTC. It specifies CASSLGSHNEQFF.

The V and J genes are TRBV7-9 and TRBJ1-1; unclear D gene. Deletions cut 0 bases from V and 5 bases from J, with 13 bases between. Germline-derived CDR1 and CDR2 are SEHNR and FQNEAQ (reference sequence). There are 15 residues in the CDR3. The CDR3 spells CASSLASGPETEAFF. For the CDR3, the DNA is TGTGCCAGCAGCTTAGCGAGTGGGCCCGAGACTGAAGCTTTCTTT. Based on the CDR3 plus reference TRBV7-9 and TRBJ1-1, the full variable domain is DTGVSQNPRHKITKRGQNVTFRCDPISEHNRLYWYRQTLGQGPEFLTYFQNEAQLEKSRLLSDRFSAERPKGSFSTLEIQRTEQGDSAMYLCASSLASGPETEAFFGQGTRLTVV.

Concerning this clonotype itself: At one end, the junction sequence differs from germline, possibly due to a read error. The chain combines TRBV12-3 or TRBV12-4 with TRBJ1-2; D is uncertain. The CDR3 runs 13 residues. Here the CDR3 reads CAGSPGSNYGYTF. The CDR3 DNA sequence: TGTGCCGGCAGCCCGGGGTCTAACTATGGCTACACCTTC.

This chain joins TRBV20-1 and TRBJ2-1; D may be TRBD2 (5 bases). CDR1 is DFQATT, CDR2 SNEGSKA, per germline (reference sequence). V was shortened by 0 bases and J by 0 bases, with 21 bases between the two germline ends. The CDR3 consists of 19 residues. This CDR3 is CSARDETPSGRPSYNEQFF. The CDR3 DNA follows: TGCAGTGCTAGAGACGAAACCCCGAGCGGCAGACCCTCCTACAATGAGCAGTTCTTC.

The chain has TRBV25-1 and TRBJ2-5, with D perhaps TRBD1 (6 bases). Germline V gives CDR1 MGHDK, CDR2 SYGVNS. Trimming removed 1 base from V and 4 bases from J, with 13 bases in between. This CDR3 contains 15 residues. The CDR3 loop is CASSESDSSPETQYF. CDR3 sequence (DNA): TGTGCCAGCAGTGAATCGGACAGTTCCCCAGAGACCCAGTACTTC.

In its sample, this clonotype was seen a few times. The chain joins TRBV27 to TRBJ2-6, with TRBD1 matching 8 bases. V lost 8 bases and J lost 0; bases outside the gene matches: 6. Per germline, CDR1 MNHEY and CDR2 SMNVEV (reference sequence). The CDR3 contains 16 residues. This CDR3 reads CASPQGASSGANVLTF. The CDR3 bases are TGTGCCAGCCCTCAGGGGGCAAGCTCTGGGGCCAACGTCCTGACTTTC.

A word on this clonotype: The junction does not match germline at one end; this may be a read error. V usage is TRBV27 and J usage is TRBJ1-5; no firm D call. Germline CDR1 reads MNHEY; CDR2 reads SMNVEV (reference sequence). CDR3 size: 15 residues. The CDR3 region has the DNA TGTGCCAGCAGTTTAGACGGGTATAGCAATAAGCCCCAGCATTTT. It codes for CASSLDGYSNKPQHF.

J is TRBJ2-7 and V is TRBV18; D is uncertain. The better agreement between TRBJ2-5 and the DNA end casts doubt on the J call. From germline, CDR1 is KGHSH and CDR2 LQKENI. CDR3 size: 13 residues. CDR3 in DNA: TGTGCCAGCTCACCGACCCTGGAAGAGACCCAGTACTTC. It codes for CASSPTLEETQYF.

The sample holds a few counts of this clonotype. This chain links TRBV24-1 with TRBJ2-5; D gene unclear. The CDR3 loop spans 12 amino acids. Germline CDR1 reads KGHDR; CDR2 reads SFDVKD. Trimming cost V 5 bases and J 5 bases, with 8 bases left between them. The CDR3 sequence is CATSGTTETQYF. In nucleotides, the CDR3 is TGTGCCACCAGTGGGACGACGGAGACCCAGTACTTC.

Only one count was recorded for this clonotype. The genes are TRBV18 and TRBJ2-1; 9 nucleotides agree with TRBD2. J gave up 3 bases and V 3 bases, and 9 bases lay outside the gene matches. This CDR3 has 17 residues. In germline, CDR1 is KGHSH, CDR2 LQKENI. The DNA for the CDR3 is TGTGCCAGCTCACCGGGGAGGACTAGCGCACTCTACAATGAGCAGTTCTTC. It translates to CASSPGRTSALYNEQFF.

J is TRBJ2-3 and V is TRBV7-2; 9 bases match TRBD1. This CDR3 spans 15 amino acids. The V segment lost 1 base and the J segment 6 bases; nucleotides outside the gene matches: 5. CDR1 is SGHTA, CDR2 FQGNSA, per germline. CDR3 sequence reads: CASSLGQGVGDTQYF. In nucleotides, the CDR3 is TGTGCCAGCAGCTTAGGACAGGGGGTGGGGGATACGCAGTATTTT.

CDR3 protein: CASSLWGRPEPNEKLFF. The DNA of the CDR3 is TGCGCCAGCAGCTTGTGGGGTCGGCCCGAACCGAATGAAAAACTGTTTTTT. The V and J genes are TRBV5-1 and TRBJ1-4; D gene unclear. The length of the CDR3 is 17 residues. CDR1 is SGHRS, CDR2 YFSETQ, per germline. Deletions cut 1 base from V and 5 bases from J, with 18 bases between.

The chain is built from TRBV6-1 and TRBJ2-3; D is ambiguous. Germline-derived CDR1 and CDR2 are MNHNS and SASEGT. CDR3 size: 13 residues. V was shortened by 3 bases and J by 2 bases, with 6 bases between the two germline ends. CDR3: CASSDRLTDTQYF. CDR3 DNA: TGTGCCAGCAGTGACAGGCTCACAGATACGCAGTATTTT.

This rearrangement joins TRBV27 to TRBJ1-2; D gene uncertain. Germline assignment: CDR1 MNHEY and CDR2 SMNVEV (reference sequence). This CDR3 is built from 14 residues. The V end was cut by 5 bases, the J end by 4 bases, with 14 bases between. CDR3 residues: CASSTQSVGYGYTF. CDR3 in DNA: TGTGCCAGCAGTACCCAGAGCGTAGGCTATGGCTACACCTTC.

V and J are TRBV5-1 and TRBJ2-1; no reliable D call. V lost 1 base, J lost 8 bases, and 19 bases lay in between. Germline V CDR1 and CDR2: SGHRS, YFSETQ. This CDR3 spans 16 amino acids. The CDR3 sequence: CASSLSVASSSHEQFF. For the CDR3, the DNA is TGCGCCAGCAGCTTGTCAGTGGCTTCCTCCTCCCATGAGCAGTTCTTC.

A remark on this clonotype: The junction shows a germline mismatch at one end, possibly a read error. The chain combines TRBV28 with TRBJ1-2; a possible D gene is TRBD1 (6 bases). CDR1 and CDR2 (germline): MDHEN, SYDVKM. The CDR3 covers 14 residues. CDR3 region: CACRQDGTNYGYTF. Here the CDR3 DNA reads TGTGCCTGCAGACAGGACGGAACTAACTATGGCTACACCTTC.

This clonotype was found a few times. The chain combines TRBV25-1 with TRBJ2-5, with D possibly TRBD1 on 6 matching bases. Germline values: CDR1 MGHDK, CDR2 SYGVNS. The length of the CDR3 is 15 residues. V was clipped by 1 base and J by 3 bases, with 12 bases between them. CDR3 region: CASSEFRTAKETQYF. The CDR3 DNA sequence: TGTGCCAGCAGTGAATTTAGGACAGCAAAAGAGACCCAGTACTTC.

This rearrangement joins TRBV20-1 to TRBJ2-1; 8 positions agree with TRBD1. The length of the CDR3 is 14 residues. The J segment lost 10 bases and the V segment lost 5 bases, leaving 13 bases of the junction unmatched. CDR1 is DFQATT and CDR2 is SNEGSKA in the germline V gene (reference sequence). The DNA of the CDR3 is TGCAGTGCTCCGGACAGGGTAACCGTGCGGGAGCAGTTCTTC. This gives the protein CSAPDRVTVREQFF.

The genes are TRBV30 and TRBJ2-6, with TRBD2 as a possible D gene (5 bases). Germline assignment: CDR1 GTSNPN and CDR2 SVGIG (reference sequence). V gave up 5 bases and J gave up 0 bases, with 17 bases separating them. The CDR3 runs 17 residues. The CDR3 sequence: CAWGGGSPNSGANVLTF. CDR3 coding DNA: TGTGCCTGGGGTGGTGGGAGCCCGAACTCTGGGGCCAACGTCCTGACTTTC.

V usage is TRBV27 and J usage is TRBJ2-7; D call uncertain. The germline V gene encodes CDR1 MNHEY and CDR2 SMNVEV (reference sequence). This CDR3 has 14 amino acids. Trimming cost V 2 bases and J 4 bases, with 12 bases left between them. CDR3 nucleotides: TGTGCCAGCAGTTTAAAAGGGAATGGGTACGAGCAGTACTTC. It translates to CASSLKGNGYEQYF.

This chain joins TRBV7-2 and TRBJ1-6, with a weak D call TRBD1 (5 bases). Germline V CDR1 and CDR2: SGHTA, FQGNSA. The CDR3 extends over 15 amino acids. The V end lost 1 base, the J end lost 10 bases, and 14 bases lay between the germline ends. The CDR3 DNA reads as TGTGCCAGCAGCTTAGTGCAACAGGCGGAATCACCCCTCCACTTT. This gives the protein CASSLVQQAESPLHF.

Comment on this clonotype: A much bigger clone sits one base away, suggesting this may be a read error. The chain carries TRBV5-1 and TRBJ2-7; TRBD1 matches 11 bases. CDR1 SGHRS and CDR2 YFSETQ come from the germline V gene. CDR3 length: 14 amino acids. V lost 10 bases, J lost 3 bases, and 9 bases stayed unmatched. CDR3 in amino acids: CACTSGTGGYEQYF. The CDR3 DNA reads TGCGCCTGTACATCCGGGACAGGGGGCTACGAGCAGTACTTC. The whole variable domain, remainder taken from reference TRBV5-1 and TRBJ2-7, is KAGVTQTPRYLIKTRGQQVTLSCSPISGHRSVSWYQQTPGQGLQFLFEYFSETQRNKGNFPGRFSGRQFSNSRSEMNVSTLELGDSALYLCACTSGTGGYEQYFGPGTRLTVT.

DNA of the CDR3: TGTGCCAGCTCACCCGGGACTAGGGGCTTGGAGCAGTTCTTC. Translating gives CASSPGTRGLEQFF. This sequence joins TRBV18 and TRBJ2-1; 8 bases line up with TRBD2. The CDR3 consists of 14 residues. Germline values: CDR1 KGHSH, CDR2 LQKENI. V gave up 3 bases and J gave up 10 bases; unmatched junction bases: 8.

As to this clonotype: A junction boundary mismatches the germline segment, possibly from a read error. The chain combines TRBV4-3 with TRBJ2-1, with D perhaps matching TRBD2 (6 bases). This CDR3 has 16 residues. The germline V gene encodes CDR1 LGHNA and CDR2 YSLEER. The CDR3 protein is CASSQDGGGAYKEQFF. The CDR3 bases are TGCGCCAGCAGCCAAGATGGGGGAGGCGCCTACAAGGAGCAGTTCTTC.